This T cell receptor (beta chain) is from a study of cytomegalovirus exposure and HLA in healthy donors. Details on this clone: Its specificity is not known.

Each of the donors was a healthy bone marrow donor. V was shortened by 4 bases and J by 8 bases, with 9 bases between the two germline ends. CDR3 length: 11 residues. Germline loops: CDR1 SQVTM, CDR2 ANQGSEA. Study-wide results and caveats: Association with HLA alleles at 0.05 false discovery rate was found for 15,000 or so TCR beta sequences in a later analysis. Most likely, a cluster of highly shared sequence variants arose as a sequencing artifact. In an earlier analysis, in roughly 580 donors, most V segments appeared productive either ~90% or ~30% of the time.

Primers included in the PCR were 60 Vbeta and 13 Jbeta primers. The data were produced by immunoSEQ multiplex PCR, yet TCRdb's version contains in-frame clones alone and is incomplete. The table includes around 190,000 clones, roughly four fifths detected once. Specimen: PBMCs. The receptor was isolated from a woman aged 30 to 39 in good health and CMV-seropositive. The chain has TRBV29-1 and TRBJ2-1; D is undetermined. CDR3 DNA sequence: TGCAGCGTTGGCCCTACGGATGAGCAGTTCTTC. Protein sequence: CSVGPTDEQFF.